This TCR beta chain was profiled in a study of OX40 agonist ivuxolimab in advanced cancers. In the study overall: The mean age was about 61 years, ranging from 23 to 79, with less than 90% of participants male. Study-wide findings and caveats: Compared with others, partial responders at 0.1-3.0 mg/kg displayed clonal expansion among the lowest. Dosing at 0.1 to 3.0 mg/kg was accompanied by clonal expansion of CD4+ and CD8+ blood T cells by week 6.

The CDR3 has 15 amino acids. The V and J ends lost 3 bases and 0 bases respectively, with 12 bases between them. Germline CDR1 and CDR2: SGHVS and FQNEAQ. Libraries were prepared by immunoSEQ multiplex PCR; TCRdb keeps only in-frame clonotypes and omits some of them. Here the sample spans around 65,000 clones, approximately 91% being singletons. This clone is classed as medium-sized. Its matching antigen is unknown. The gene calls are TRBV7-8 and TRBJ2-7; D may be TRBD1 (6 bases). The starting material was CD4+ or CD8+ T cells sorted from blood, obtained in a trial of the OX40 agonist ivuxolimab. The origin of this receptor is an adult with an advanced solid tumor such as melanoma, head and neck, liver or kidney cancer. The CDR3 region has the DNA TGTGCCAGCAGCTTTGGGGGCGCAAGCTCCTACGAGCAGTACTTC. It encodes CASSFGGASSYEQYF.